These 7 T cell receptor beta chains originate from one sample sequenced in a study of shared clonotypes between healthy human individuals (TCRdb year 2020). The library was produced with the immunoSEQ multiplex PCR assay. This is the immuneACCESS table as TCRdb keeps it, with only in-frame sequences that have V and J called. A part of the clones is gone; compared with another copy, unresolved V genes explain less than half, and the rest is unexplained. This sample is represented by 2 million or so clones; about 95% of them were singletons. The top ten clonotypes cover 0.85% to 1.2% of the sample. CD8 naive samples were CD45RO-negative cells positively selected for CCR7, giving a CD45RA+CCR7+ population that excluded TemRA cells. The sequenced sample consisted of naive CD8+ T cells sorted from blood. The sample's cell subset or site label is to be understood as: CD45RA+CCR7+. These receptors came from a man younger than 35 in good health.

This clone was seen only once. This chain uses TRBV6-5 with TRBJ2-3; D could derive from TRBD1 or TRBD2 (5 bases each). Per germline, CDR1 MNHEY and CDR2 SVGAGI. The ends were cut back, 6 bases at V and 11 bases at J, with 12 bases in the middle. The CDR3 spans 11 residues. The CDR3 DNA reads TGTGCCAGCAGCCGGGGACGTCAGCAGTATTTT. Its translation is CASSRGRQQYF.

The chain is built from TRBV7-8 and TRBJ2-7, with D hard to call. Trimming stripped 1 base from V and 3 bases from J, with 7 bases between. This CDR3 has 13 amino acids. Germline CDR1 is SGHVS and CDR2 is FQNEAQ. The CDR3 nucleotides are TGTGCCAGCAGCTTAGGGTTCGGCTACGAGCAGTACTTC. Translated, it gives CASSLGFGYEQYF.

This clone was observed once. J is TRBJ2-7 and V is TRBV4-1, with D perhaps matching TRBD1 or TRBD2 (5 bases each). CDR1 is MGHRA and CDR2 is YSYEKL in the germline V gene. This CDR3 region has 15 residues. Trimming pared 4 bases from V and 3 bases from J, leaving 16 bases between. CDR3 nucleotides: TGCGCCAGCAGCCTGAAAGAGGGGTCGGACTACGAGCAGTACTTC. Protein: CASSLKEGSDYEQYF.

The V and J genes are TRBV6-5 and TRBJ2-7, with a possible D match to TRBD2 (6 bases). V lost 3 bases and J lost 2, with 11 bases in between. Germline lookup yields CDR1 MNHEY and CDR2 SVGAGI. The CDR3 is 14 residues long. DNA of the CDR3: TGTGCCAGCAGTTATTCGGGGGTCGCCTACGAGCAGTACTTC. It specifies CASSYSGVAYEQYF.

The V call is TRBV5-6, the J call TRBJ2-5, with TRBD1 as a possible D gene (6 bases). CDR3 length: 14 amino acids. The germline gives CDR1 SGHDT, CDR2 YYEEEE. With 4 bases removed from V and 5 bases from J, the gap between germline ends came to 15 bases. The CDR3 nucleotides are TGTGCCAGCAGCCAGGGGTCGGTGTTGGAGACCCAGTACTTC. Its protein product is CASSQGSVLETQYF.

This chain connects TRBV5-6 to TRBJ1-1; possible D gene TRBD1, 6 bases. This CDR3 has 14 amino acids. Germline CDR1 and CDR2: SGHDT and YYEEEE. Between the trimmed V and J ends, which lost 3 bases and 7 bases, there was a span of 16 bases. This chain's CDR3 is CASSSPPGHLEAFF. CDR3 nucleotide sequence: TGTGCCAGCAGCTCCCCCCCGGGACACCTTGAAGCTTTCTTT.

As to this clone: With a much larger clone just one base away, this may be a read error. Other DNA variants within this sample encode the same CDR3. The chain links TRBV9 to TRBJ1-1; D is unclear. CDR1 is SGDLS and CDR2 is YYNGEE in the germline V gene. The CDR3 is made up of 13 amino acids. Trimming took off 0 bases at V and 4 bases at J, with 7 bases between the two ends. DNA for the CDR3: TGTGCCAGCAGCGTAGGGGCGGGCACTGAAGCTTTCTTT. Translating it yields CASSVGAGTEAFF. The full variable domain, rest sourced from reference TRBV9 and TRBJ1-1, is DSGVTQTPKHLITATGQRVTLRCSPRSGDLSVYWYQQSLDQGLQFLIQYYNGEERAKGNILERFSAQQFPDLHSELNLSSLELGDSALYFCASSVGAGTEAFFGQGTRLTVV.